These 11 T cell receptor beta chains came from one sample sequenced in a study of shared clonotypes between healthy human individuals (TCRdb year 2020). The library was prepared using the immunoSEQ multiplex PCR assay. Sourced from immuneACCESS, this table was stored by TCRdb with only in-frame sequences that have V and J called. A share of the clones is absent; for the studies checked, an unresolved V gene accounts for under half, and the remainder has no known explanation. This sample has 640,000 or so clones in its table, and more than 70% of those were observed once. The ten largest clones capture about 1.7% of the sample. The sample was memory CD4+ T cells sorted from blood. The cell subset or site label, as the study defines it: CD45RA-negative fraction. The receptors stem from a woman aged 25 to 39 in good health.

The chain has TRBV10-2 and TRBJ2-7, with TRBD2 identical over 7 bases. CDR1 is WSHSY, CDR2 SAAADI, per germline. The CDR3 length is 13 residues. J lost 6 bases, V lost 6 bases, and 8 bases had no gene match. The CDR3 nucleotides read TGCGCCAGCAGGGAGGCGGGAGTACCCGAGCAGTACTTC. Protein: CASREAGVPEQYF.

The chain couples TRBV10-3 to TRBJ2-1; D call uncertain. The germline V and J ends were trimmed by 0 bases and 5 bases, with 2 bases remaining between them. The CDR3 spans 12 residues. CDR1 and CDR2 from the germline V gene are ENHRY and SYGVKD. The CDR3 sequence is CAISESDNEQFF. CDR3 sequence (DNA): TGTGCCATCAGTGAGTCGGACAATGAGCAGTTCTTC.

The V gene is TRBV29-1, the J gene TRBJ2-6; no firm D call. V was pared by 7 bases and J by 0 bases, with 4 bases between. Germline V gives CDR1 SQVTM, CDR2 ANQGSEA. The CDR3 is made up of 12 amino acids. Written as DNA, the CDR3 is TGCAGCGCCTCCTCTGGGGCCAACGTCCTGACTTTC. Amino acid sequence: CSASSGANVLTF.

This chain joins TRBV19 and TRBJ2-5; the D gene is possibly TRBD2 (6 bases). This CDR3 contains 14 residues. The V and J ends lost 5 bases and 1 base respectively, with 11 bases between them. The V gene's germline CDR1 is LNHDA and CDR2 SQIVND (reference sequence). Here the CDR3 reads CASSPGTSQETQYF. CDR3 sequence (DNA): TGTGCCAGTAGTCCGGGGACTTCCCAAGAGACCCAGTACTTC.

The CDR3 region has the DNA TGTGCCAGCAGTCACTCGGGACTAGCGGGAGGCGCATACGAGCAGTACTTC. Its translation: CASSHSGLAGGAYEQYF. This chain links TRBV28 with TRBJ2-7; 15 bases are shared with TRBD2. The V gene end was trimmed by 5 bases and the J gene end by 4 bases; junction bases not matched to a gene: 9. The CDR3 is made up of 17 amino acids. Germline V gene data show CDR1 as MDHEN and CDR2 as SYDVKM.

The V gene is TRBV5-1, the J gene TRBJ2-2; possibly TRBD2 for D (7 bases). Trimming took off 4 bases at V and 5 bases at J, with 15 bases between the two ends. The CDR3 totals 15 residues. Germline V gene lookup returns CDR1 SGHRS and CDR2 YFSETQ. The CDR3, as DNA: TGCGCCAGCAGCCAACTAGCGAGGGGGACCGGGGAGCTGTTTTTT. Its translation is CASSQLARGTGELFF.

This rearrangement joins TRBV5-1 to TRBJ2-3; tentatively, D is TRBD1 or TRBD2 (5 bases each). CDR3 size: 16 residues. Germline CDR1 is SGHRS and CDR2 is YFSETQ. The ends were cut back, 4 bases at V and 1 base at J, with 16 bases in the middle. The CDR3 here is CASSPGTDMRTDTQYF. CDR3 bases: TGCGCCAGCAGCCCTGGGACGGACATGCGCACAGATACGCAGTATTTT.

The chain has TRBV19 and TRBJ2-7; D is possibly TRBD1 (5 bases). Per the germline V gene, CDR1 is LNHDA and CDR2 is SQIVND (reference sequence). The V end lost 2 bases, the J end lost 2 bases, and 13 bases lay between the germline ends. The CDR3 sequence is 15 residues long. The CDR3 loop reads CASSILLTGPYEQYF. CDR3 bases: TGTGCCAGTAGTATATTGCTCACAGGTCCCTACGAGCAGTACTTC.

Here the CDR3 reads CASSPGTSGWNEQFF. CDR3 nucleotide sequence: TGTGCCAGCAGCCCTGGGACTAGCGGGTGGAATGAGCAGTTCTTC. The chain combines TRBV5-4 with TRBJ2-1; TRBD2 agrees at 12 bases. This CDR3 region has 15 residues. CDR1 SGHNT and CDR2 YYREEE come from the germline V gene (reference sequence). The ends lost 4 bases at V and 7 bases at J; junction bases unmatched: 6.

This sequence joins TRBV7-2 and TRBJ2-5; D is possibly TRBD2 (6 bases). Trimming removed 5 bases at V and 5 bases at J, with 15 bases between. From germline, CDR1 is SGHTA and CDR2 FQGNSA. CDR3 length: 14 residues. CDR3 DNA: TGTGCCAGCAGCCAGAGGTGGGCGGGGGAGACCCAGTACTTC. Residues: CASSQRWAGETQYF.

Here the CDR3 reads CASSLRTGNTEAFF. CDR3 DNA sequence: TGTGCCAGCAGCTTGAGGACAGGGAACACTGAAGCTTTCTTT. The J gene is TRBJ1-1, the V gene TRBV11-1; 7 nucleotides line up with TRBD1. There are 14 residues in the CDR3. The germline CDR1 and CDR2 sequences are SGHAT and FQDESV (reference sequence). The trim removed 3 bases at V and 1 base at J, leaving 2 bases unmatched.